The next 18 T cell receptor beta chains were all read from a single sample in a study of blood T cell repertoires in COVID-19. Using immunoSEQ multiplex PCR, the repertoire was profiled, and TCRdb retains in-frame clones only, with some absent. The table has approximately 84,000 clones, around four fifths seen once. Sequencing was done on a sample of peripheral blood. The receptors originated from a human donor in a cohort sampled during active COVID-19.

This chain joins TRBV10-1 and TRBJ2-3, with 9 bases identical to TRBD2. CDR3 size: 14 residues. From germline, CDR1 is WNHNN and CDR2 SYGVQD (reference sequence). V was clipped by 5 bases and J by 4 bases; unmatched bases: 4. The CDR3 loop reads CASSPGLASDTQYF. In DNA, the CDR3 is TGCGCCAGCAGTCCGGGACTAGCCTCAGATACGCAGTATTTT.

This chain uses TRBV29-1 with TRBJ1-4, with TRBD1 matching over 7 bases. This CDR3 spans 13 amino acids. The germline V gene has CDR1 SQVTM and CDR2 ANQGSEA. J was trimmed by 0 bases and V by 7 bases; bases with no gene match: 2. The CDR3 DNA is TGCAGCGCCCAGGGGGCAACTAATGAAAAACTGTTTTTT. Translation: CSAQGATNEKLFF. The full variable domain, with the rest looked up from reference TRBV29-1 and TRBJ1-4, is SAVISQKPSRDICQRGTSLTIQCQVDSQVTMMFWYRQQPGQSLTLIATANQGSEATYESGFVIDKFPISRPNLTFSTLTVSNMSPEDSSIYLCSAQGATNEKLFFGSGTQLSVL.

In DNA, the CDR3 is TGTGCCAGCAGTTTATCTGCAGGGAGCAATCAGCCCCAGCATTTT. Protein sequence: CASSLSAGSNQPQHF. The chain combines TRBV27 with TRBJ1-5; D possibly corresponds to TRBD1 (5 bases). This CDR3 contains 15 residues. The V end was cut by 0 bases, the J end by 1 base, with 7 bases between. Per germline, CDR1 MNHEY and CDR2 SMNVEV (reference sequence).

This clone showed up just once. The CDR3 bases are TGTGCCAGCAGTTACACACAGGGACCGAACACCGGGGAGCTGTTTTTT. This translates into CASSYTQGPNTGELFF. This chain uses TRBV6-5 with TRBJ2-2; TRBD1 might be the D (6 bases). V lost 2 bases, J lost 0 bases, and 10 bases lay in between. This CDR3 spans 16 amino acids. Per germline, CDR1 MNHEY and CDR2 SVGAGI.

The chain links TRBV9 to TRBJ1-1; no definite D call. Between the trimmed V and J ends, which lost 0 bases and 4 bases, there was a span of 7 bases. CDR3 length: 13 residues. Germline V gene data show CDR1 as SGDLS and CDR2 as YYNGEE. The CDR3 nucleotides are TGTGCCAGCAGCGTAGATCTGGCCACTGAAGCTTTCTTT. Protein product: CASSVDLATEAFF.

The chain employs TRBV24-1 and TRBJ2-5, with 9 bases aligning to TRBD1. V trimming: 4 bases; J trimming: 0 bases; junction bases outside the gene matches: 5. The CDR3 has 16 residues. Germline assignment: CDR1 KGHDR and CDR2 SFDVKD. Here the CDR3 reads CATSDMTGGHQETQYF. The CDR3 DNA follows: TGTGCCACCAGTGACATGACAGGGGGGCACCAAGAGACCCAGTACTTC.

This rearrangement joins TRBV19 to TRBJ2-3; 7 bases map to TRBD2. Germline-derived CDR1 and CDR2 are LNHDA and SQIVND (reference sequence). V lost 9 bases, J lost 0 bases, and 12 bases stayed unmatched. The CDR3 extends over 16 amino acids. As DNA, the CDR3 is TGTGCCAGCACCCTAAGGGAGGGCGGAAGCACAGATACGCAGTATTTT. It codes for CASTLREGGSTDTQYF.

The chain couples TRBV5-1 to TRBJ2-3, with 9 bases aligning to TRBD2. This CDR3 is 16 amino acids long. CDR1 and CDR2 from the germline V gene are SGHRS and YFSETQ. V lost 2 bases, J lost 4 bases, and 8 bases stayed unmatched. The CDR3 sequence is CASSFYSAGGADTQYF. CDR3 nucleotide sequence: TGCGCCAGCAGCTTCTACTCGGCGGGAGGGGCAGATACGCAGTATTTT.

The rearrangement uses TRBV6-2 or TRBV6-3 and TRBJ2-7; 9 bases fit TRBD1. From germline, CDR1 is MNHEY and CDR2 SVGEGT. The CDR3 runs 18 residues. V dropped 2 bases and J dropped 2; count of bases not matched to a gene: 13. The CDR3 here is CASSYPSSGTGNPYEQYF. The CDR3 DNA sequence: TGTGCCAGCAGTTACCCCTCCTCCGGGACAGGGAACCCCTACGAGCAGTACTTC.

V is TRBV11-2 and J is TRBJ2-7, with TRBD2 as a possible D gene (6 bases). V was shortened by 1 base and J by 3 bases, with 7 bases between the two germline ends. The germline gives CDR1 SGHAT, CDR2 FQNNGV. The CDR3 contains 13 residues. This CDR3 is CASSLGGGYEQYF. CDR3 nucleotides: TGTGCCAGCAGCTTAGGGGGAGGCTACGAGCAGTACTTC. Filled out from reference TRBV11-2 and TRBJ2-7, the complete variable domain reads EAGVAQSPRYKIIEKRQSVAFWCNPISGHATLYWYQQILGQGPKLLIQFQNNGVVDDSQLPKDRFSAERLKGVDSTLKIQPAKLEDSAVYLCASSLGGGYEQYFGPGTRLTVT.

The CDR3 reads CASNTRQGHNEQFF. The CDR3 nucleotides read TGTGCCAGTAATACCCGACAGGGGCACAATGAGCAGTTCTTC. The chain joins TRBV19 to TRBJ2-1; 8 bases map to TRBD1. Germline trimming cut 7 bases from V and 5 bases from J; bases unmatched to any gene: 7. Per germline, CDR1 LNHDA and CDR2 SQIVND (reference sequence). This CDR3 spans 14 amino acids.

The chain combines TRBV19 with TRBJ2-2; D is possibly TRBD2 (5 bases). CDR3 size: 12 residues. Germline assignment: CDR1 LNHDA and CDR2 SQIVND (reference sequence). Trimming took off 5 bases at V and 7 bases at J, with 8 bases between the two ends. Here the CDR3 reads CASSPAGGELFF. Written as DNA, the CDR3 is TGTGCCAGTAGTCCGGCGGGCGGGGAGCTGTTTTTT.

The sample holds one count of this clone. The J gene is TRBJ2-5, the V gene TRBV6-6, with TRBD1 matching 7 bases. The CDR3 is made up of 12 amino acids. The V segment lost 8 bases and the J segment 5 bases; nucleotides outside the gene matches: 5. The V gene's germline CDR1 is MNHNY and CDR2 SVGAGI (reference sequence). CDR3 in amino acids: CASGSTGETQYF. The DNA of the CDR3 is TGTGCCAGCGGCTCGACAGGGGAGACCCAGTACTTC.

This clone was counted a single time. The CDR3 DNA follows: TGTGCCAGCAGAGGAAGGCCGGGGAATGAAAAACTGTTTTTT. Its protein is CASRGRPGNEKLFF. This chain links TRBV2 with TRBJ1-4; D remains ambiguous. CDR1 SNHLY and CDR2 FYNNEI come from the germline V gene. V gave up 6 bases and J gave up 5 bases, with 13 bases separating them. The CDR3 extends over 14 amino acids.

J is TRBJ1-2 and V is TRBV28; D unresolved. The CDR3 is made up of 14 amino acids. Per the germline V gene, CDR1 is MDHEN and CDR2 is SYDVKM. The V and J ends lost 5 bases and 0 bases respectively, with 10 bases between them. CDR3 sequence reads: CASSTDIPNYGYTF. Written as DNA, the CDR3 is TGTGCCAGCAGTACAGACATACCTAACTATGGCTACACCTTC.

The gene calls are TRBV12-3 or TRBV12-4 and TRBJ1-2, with D uncertain. Trimming took off 5 bases at V and 1 base at J, with 8 bases between the two ends. This CDR3 comprises 13 residues. The CDR3 DNA sequence: TGTGCCAGCAGTACTTACAGTAACTATGGCTACACCTTC. This encodes CASSTYSNYGYTF.

A few counts support this clone. This chain links TRBV19 with TRBJ1-5; 12 bases fit TRBD1. This CDR3 region has 18 residues. V shed 7 bases and J 4 bases; nucleotides not matched to a gene: 14. Per the germline V gene, CDR1 is LNHDA and CDR2 is SQIVND (reference sequence). For the CDR3, the DNA is TGTGCCAGTACCTCCGGGGACAGGGGGCTCAGGATTAATCAGCCCCAGCATTTT. Translation gives CASTSGDRGLRINQPQHF.

The gene calls are TRBV30 and TRBJ2-7; 9 bases are a match to TRBD1. CDR1 is GTSNPN, CDR2 SVGIG, per germline (reference sequence). V shed 7 bases, J shed 1 base, and the junction held 8 bases outside the gene matches. The CDR3 spans 14 residues. This chain's CDR3 is CALDRGISSYEQYF. DNA for the CDR3: TGTGCCTTGGACAGGGGAATAAGTTCCTACGAGCAGTACTTC.